What follows are 30 T cell receptor beta chains derived from one specimen sequenced in a study of blood T cell repertoires in COVID-19. TCRdb's table, derived via immunoSEQ multiplex PCR, lists solely in-frame clones and lacks some. The sample lists some 250,000 clones; 70% to 75% were seen once. The material sequenced was peripheral blood. These receptors originate from an elderly woman with acute or convalescent COVID-19.

This rearrangement joins TRBV5-1 to TRBJ2-7, with D possibly being TRBD1 (6 bases). This CDR3 spans 13 amino acids. The ends were cut back, 2 bases at V and 6 bases at J, with 12 bases in the middle. Germline CDR1 and CDR2: SGHRS and YFSETQ. CDR3 region: CASSLTDRSEQYF. DNA of the CDR3: TGCGCCAGCAGCTTAACGGACAGAAGCGAGCAGTACTTC.

The table lists this clone with a count of one. The chain is built from TRBV5-1 and TRBJ1-2; 8 bases agree with TRBD1. V shed 2 bases, J shed 4 bases, and the junction held 7 bases outside the gene matches. This CDR3 has 15 amino acids. The V gene's germline CDR1 is SGHRS and CDR2 YFSETQ. The CDR3 sequence: CASSFSGGAGYGYTF. The CDR3, as DNA: TGCGCCAGCAGCTTCTCAGGGGGCGCAGGCTATGGCTACACCTTC.

This chain links TRBV6-5 with TRBJ1-1; 7 bases are shared with TRBD1. The CDR3 runs 14 residues. The germline gives CDR1 MNHEY, CDR2 SVGAGI. Trimming at V came to 4 bases and at J to 5 bases, leaving 7 bases not matched to a gene. Here the CDR3 DNA reads TGTGCCAGCAGTTTACAGGGGACCGGAACTGAAGCTTTCTTT. As protein: CASSLQGTGTEAFF.

For the CDR3, the DNA is TGTGCCAGCAGCTACCTAGCGGCTTCCTACAATGAGCAGTTCTTC. Translated, it gives CASSYLAASYNEQFF. The chain employs TRBV7-9 and TRBJ2-1; 7 bases map to TRBD2. CDR1 and CDR2 (germline): SEHNR, FQNEAQ (reference sequence). The CDR3 has 15 residues. V lost 4 bases to trimming and J lost 1 base; unmatched junction nucleotides: 4.

J is TRBJ2-2 and V is TRBV18; D call uncertain. This CDR3 spans 15 amino acids. Germline loops: CDR1 KGHSH, CDR2 LQKENI. The V and J ends lost 1 base and 3 bases respectively, with 9 bases between them. The CDR3 sequence: CASSPLFRDTGELFF. CDR3 bases: TGTGCCAGCTCACCACTTTTCCGGGACACCGGGGAGCTGTTTTTT.

A single count supports this clone. The chain has TRBV9 and TRBJ2-7, with TRBD2 matching 10 bases. The germline gives CDR1 SGDLS, CDR2 YYNGEE. V trimming: 5 bases; J trimming: 3 bases; junction bases outside the gene matches: 5. This CDR3 has 14 amino acids. The CDR3 nucleotides are TGTGCCAGCAGAGACCGGACTAGCGGCTACGAGCAGTACTTC. Protein sequence: CASRDRTSGYEQYF.

In DNA, the CDR3 is TGTGCCAGCTCACCTAGACTAGCGGACTTATACTTAGCCAAAAACATTCAGTACTTC. Encoded protein: CASSPRLADLYLAKNIQYF. This chain connects TRBV18 to TRBJ2-4, with TRBD2 matching 9 bases. Trimming removed 3 bases from V and 0 bases from J; junction bases left unmatched: 12. The CDR3 sequence is 19 residues long. CDR1 is KGHSH, CDR2 LQKENI, per germline.

The rearrangement uses TRBV4-1 and TRBJ1-2; TRBD1 is a possible D gene (5 bases). CDR1 is MGHRA and CDR2 is YSYEKL in the germline V gene. V lost 0 bases and J lost 6, with 20 bases in between. This CDR3 has 17 residues. Written as DNA, the CDR3 is TGCGCCAGCAGCCAAGAGGTTTGGAAGGGACTTTGGAATGGCTACACCTTC. This translates into CASSQEVWKGLWNGYTF.

The chain combines TRBV7-9 with TRBJ2-3; 7 positions agree with TRBD1. V lost 5 bases to trimming and J lost 1 base; unmatched junction nucleotides: 6. The CDR3 is made up of 15 amino acids. The germline gives CDR1 SEHNR, CDR2 FQNEAQ (reference sequence). Written as DNA, the CDR3 is TGTGCCAGCAGCCGAGGACAGGCGGGCACAGATACGCAGTATTTT. This gives the protein CASSRGQAGTDTQYF.

The chain recombines TRBV4-3 with TRBJ2-7, with 15 bases fitting TRBD2. V lost 0 bases to trimming and J lost 3 bases; unmatched junction nucleotides: 3. The CDR3 contains 17 residues. Looked up from germline, CDR1 is LGHNA and CDR2 is YSLEER. The CDR3 DNA reads TGCGCCAGCAGCCAAGAGCGGGGACTAGCGGGGGGCTACGAGCAGTACTTC. As protein: CASSQERGLAGGYEQYF.

CDR3 nucleotides: TGCGCCAGCAGTGAGCCTCCGGGACAGGGGGCAAAGGGAGAGACCCAGTACTTC. Translated, it gives CASSEPPGQGAKGETQYF. The chain couples TRBV10-1 to TRBJ2-5, with 12 positions matching TRBD1. Germline CDR1 reads WNHNN; CDR2 reads SYGVQD (reference sequence). This CDR3 is 18 amino acids long. Trimming removed 2 bases from V and 4 bases from J; junction bases left unmatched: 11.

This chain uses TRBV6-5 with TRBJ2-3; D remains ambiguous. This CDR3 comprises 12 residues. Between the trimmed V and J ends, which lost 6 bases and 3 bases, there was a span of 7 bases. Germline V gene lookup returns CDR1 MNHEY and CDR2 SVGAGI. CDR3 residues: CASSLLTDTQYF. The CDR3 DNA reads TGTGCCAGCAGCCTATTGACAGATACGCAGTATTTT.

The chain employs TRBV3-1 (or the pseudogene TRBV3-2) and TRBJ2-7, with D uncertain. V lost 5 bases and J 6 bases, leaving 11 bases between the germline ends. This CDR3 spans 12 amino acids. Germline CDR1 is LGHDT and CDR2 is YNNKEL (reference sequence). CDR3 loop: CASSSRGGEQYF. The CDR3 coding sequence is TGTGCCAGCAGCAGCCGAGGCGGCGAGCAGTACTTC.

The rearrangement joins TRBV10-3 to TRBJ2-2, with D possibly TRBD1 on 5 matching bases. CDR3 length equals 12 residues. The V gene's germline CDR1 is ENHRY and CDR2 SYGVKD. Trimming removed 5 bases from V and 7 bases from J, with 8 bases in between. The DNA for the CDR3 is TGTGCCATCAGTAAAACAGGCGGGGAGCTGTTTTTT. It codes for CAISKTGGELFF.

About this clone itself: Other DNA sequences in the same sample also yield this CDR3. The chain combines TRBV29-1 with TRBJ1-5, with 8 positions matching TRBD1. V shed 6 bases, J shed 4 bases, and the junction held 11 bases outside the gene matches. This CDR3 contains 15 residues. From germline, CDR1 is SQVTM and CDR2 ANQGSEA. The CDR3 nucleotides are TGCAGCGTCGCTGCGGGCACAGGGGGAAATCAGCCCCAGCATTTT. Protein: CSVAAGTGGNQPQHF.

The chain uses TRBV3-1 (or the pseudogene TRBV3-2) and TRBJ2-1, with a weak D call TRBD2 (5 bases). This CDR3 is 17 amino acids long. CDR1 is LGHDT, CDR2 YNNKEL, per germline (reference sequence). V dropped 4 bases and J dropped 2 bases, with 18 bases sitting between them. The CDR3, as DNA: TGTGCCAGCAGCCCCAAAAGGGAGCCCGACCCCTACAATGAGCAGTTCTTC. This sequence encodes CASSPKREPDPYNEQFF.

V usage is TRBV11-3 and J usage is TRBJ2-5, with D hard to call. Germline V gene data show CDR1 as SGHNT and CDR2 as YENEEA. This CDR3 is 15 amino acids long. V was trimmed by 5 bases and J by 1 base, leaving 14 bases between them. The CDR3 coding sequence is TGTGCCAGCAGCCTAACTCGGGTGACCCAAGAGACCCAGTACTTC. Its protein product is CASSLTRVTQETQYF.

To note about this clone: The junction departs from the called germline gene at one end, perhaps through a read error. DNA of the CDR3: TGCGCGGCGGCAGCTAACTATGGCTACACCTTC. Amino acids: CAAAANYGYTF. The V gene is TRBV6-5, the J gene TRBJ1-2; D is unresolved. Germline V gives CDR1 MNHEY, CDR2 SVGAGI. CDR3 length equals 11 residues.

The CDR3 reads CASFRQGATEAFF. CDR3 coding DNA: TGTGCCAGCTTCCGACAGGGTGCCACTGAAGCTTTCTTT. The chain couples TRBV2 to TRBJ1-1, with 7 bases aligning to TRBD1. The J segment lost 4 bases and the V segment lost 8 bases, leaving 7 bases of the junction unmatched. The CDR3 spans 13 residues. The germline V gene has CDR1 SNHLY and CDR2 FYNNEI.

This chain joins TRBV5-1 and TRBJ1-2, with 7 bases that match TRBD1. The CDR3 totals 14 residues. CDR1 is SGHRS and CDR2 is YFSETQ in the germline V gene. V trimming: 2 bases; J trimming: 2 bases; junction bases outside the gene matches: 3. The DNA for the CDR3 is TGCGCCAGCAGCTTAGCAGGGGGGAACTATGGCTACACCTTC. Its translation: CASSLAGGNYGYTF.

This clone has just a few counts. The CDR3 sequence is CASSTYRVGTEAFF. CDR3 nucleotide sequence: TGTGCCAGCAGCACCTACAGGGTGGGCACTGAAGCTTTCTTT. This sequence joins TRBV7-9 and TRBJ1-1, with D perhaps matching TRBD1 (6 bases). Per germline, CDR1 SEHNR and CDR2 FQNEAQ (reference sequence). The CDR3 runs 14 residues. V lost 5 bases and J 4 bases, leaving 14 bases between the germline ends.

The J gene is TRBJ2-7, the V gene TRBV5-5; TRBD1 aligns across 7 bases. The trim removed 0 bases at V and 3 bases at J, leaving 0 bases unmatched. The CDR3 sequence is 13 residues long. Germline V gives CDR1 SGHKS, CDR2 YYEKEE (reference sequence). The CDR3 nucleotides read TGTGCCAGCAGCTTGGACAGGGGCTACGAGCAGTACTTC. Residues: CASSLDRGYEQYF.

The chain employs TRBV5-4 and TRBJ2-7, with 7 bases fitting TRBD2. Germline V lookup: CDR1 SGHNT, CDR2 YYREEE (reference sequence). This CDR3 has 12 amino acids. V lost 1 base and J lost 5; bases outside the gene matches: 0. CDR3 nucleotide sequence: TGTGCCAGCAGCTTGACTAGCGACGAGCAGTACTTC. Translation: CASSLTSDEQYF.

This chain joins TRBV5-1 and TRBJ1-2; TRBD1 matches at 7 bases. Germline V gives CDR1 SGHRS, CDR2 YFSETQ. V lost 0 bases and J lost 8; bases outside the gene matches: 1. This CDR3 is built from 12 residues. CDR3 nucleotides: TGCGCCAGCAGCTTGGGGGACAGAGGCTACACCTTC. Protein product: CASSLGDRGYTF. Supplemented by reference TRBV5-1 and TRBJ1-2, the full variable domain reads KAGVTQTPRYLIKTRGQQVTLSCSPISGHRSVSWYQQTPGQGLQFLFEYFSETQRNKGNFPGRFSGRQFSNSRSEMNVSTLELGDSALYLCASSLGDRGYTFGSGTRLTVV.

The genes are TRBV4-1 and TRBJ2-5; 8 bases agree with TRBD2. V was pared by 0 bases and J by 3 bases, with 12 bases of the junction left unmatched. Germline V lookup: CDR1 MGHRA, CDR2 YSYEKL. The CDR3 covers 18 residues. The CDR3 region is CASSQEGSSGIVEETQYF. DNA of the CDR3: TGCGCCAGCAGCCAAGAGGGAAGTAGCGGGATCGTGGAAGAGACCCAGTACTTC.

The chain carries TRBV5-1 and TRBJ2-3; D is possibly TRBD2 (6 bases). The CDR3 is 14 amino acids. V lost 3 bases to trimming and J lost 9 bases, with 17 bases between them. Per germline, CDR1 SGHRS and CDR2 YFSETQ. CDR3 DNA sequence: TGCGCCAGCAGCTCCGGGACTCCCGCCGGGACGCAGTATTTT. Translation gives CASSSGTPAGTQYF.

The rearrangement links TRBV5-1 to TRBJ2-7; D unclear. This CDR3 spans 16 amino acids. Trimming removed 4 bases from V and 4 bases from J, with 21 bases in between. The V gene's germline CDR1 is SGHRS and CDR2 YFSETQ. The CDR3 DNA follows: TGCGCCAGCAGCGACCATCCGTGGGCAGGAAATTACGAGCAGTACTTC. Protein: CASSDHPWAGNYEQYF.

This clone occurred a few times. The chain recombines TRBV27 with TRBJ1-6, with D tentatively TRBD1 (6 bases). The germline gives CDR1 MNHEY, CDR2 SMNVEV (reference sequence). The germline V and J ends were trimmed by 3 bases and 6 bases, with 15 bases remaining between them. CDR3 length: 16 amino acids. CDR3 DNA: TGTGCCAGCAGTTTTATAGGACAGCCTTTTAATTCACCCCTCCACTTT. This translates into CASSFIGQPFNSPLHF.

The rearrangement links TRBV5-1 to TRBJ2-7; the D gene is possibly TRBD1 (6 bases). The length of the CDR3 is 15 residues. V lost 0 bases and J 3 bases, leaving 13 bases between the germline ends. The germline V gene encodes CDR1 SGHRS and CDR2 YFSETQ. CDR3 amino acids: CASSLVRGPIYEQYF. The DNA for the CDR3 is TGCGCCAGCAGCTTGGTCAGGGGTCCTATCTACGAGCAGTACTTC.

The chain is built from TRBV6-5 and TRBJ2-1, with 7 nucleotides matching TRBD1. V trimming: 4 bases; J trimming: 4 bases; junction bases outside the gene matches: 10. The germline gives CDR1 MNHEY, CDR2 SVGAGI. The CDR3 consists of 16 residues. The CDR3 here is CASSSVQGVGYNEQFF. CDR3 DNA sequence: TGTGCCAGCAGTTCGGTCCAGGGGGTCGGTTACAATGAGCAGTTCTTC.